This TCR beta chain was observed in a study of CD8 T cells in Susac syndrome. Reverse transcription of about 0.5 to 1 ug RNA used random hexamers. With immunoSEQ multiplex PCR, TCR beta CDR3 was amplified across 54 Vbeta and 13 Jbeta. A single record per CDR3 protein comes from TCRdb applying MiXCR to the immunoSEQ multiplex PCR reads. The repertoire holds under 80,000 distinct CDR3 sequences, 85% to 95% seen once, with 0.4% to 0.55% in the top ten. This CDR3 comprises 14 residues. Germline V gene sequence: CDR1 DFQATT, CDR2 SNEGSKA (reference sequence). V was clipped by 5 bases and J by 3 bases, with 16 bases between them.

The source is a human donor with Susac syndrome. The chain combines TRBV20-1 with TRBJ2-5; D is possibly TRBD2 (5 bases). The source material was CD4+ T cells from PBMCs. CDR3 region: CSASKGVGEETQYF. The CDR3 bases are TGCAGTGCTTCGAAAGGTGTCGGGGAAGAGACCCAGTACTTC.